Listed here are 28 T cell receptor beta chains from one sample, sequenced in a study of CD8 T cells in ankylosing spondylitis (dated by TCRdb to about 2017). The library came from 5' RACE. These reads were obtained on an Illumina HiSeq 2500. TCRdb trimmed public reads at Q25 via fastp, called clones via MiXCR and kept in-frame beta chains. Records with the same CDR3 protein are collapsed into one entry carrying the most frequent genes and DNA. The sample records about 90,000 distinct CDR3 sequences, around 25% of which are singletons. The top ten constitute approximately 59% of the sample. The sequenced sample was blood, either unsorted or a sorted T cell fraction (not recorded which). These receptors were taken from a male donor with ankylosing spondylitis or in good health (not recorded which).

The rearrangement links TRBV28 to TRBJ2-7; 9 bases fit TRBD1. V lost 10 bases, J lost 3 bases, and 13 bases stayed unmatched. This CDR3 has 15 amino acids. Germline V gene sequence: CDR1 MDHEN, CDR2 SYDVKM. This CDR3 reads CATNLGGQGFYEQYV. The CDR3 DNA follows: TGTGCCACCAACCTCGGGGGACAGGGTTTCTACGAGCAGTACGTC.

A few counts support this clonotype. DNA of the CDR3: TGTGCCAGCAGCACACGACAAGTCCCAGATACGCAGTATTTT. Its translation: CASSTRQVPDTQYF. The rearrangement links TRBV7-9 to TRBJ2-3, with D hard to call. The CDR3 sequence is 14 residues long. Per germline, CDR1 SEHNR and CDR2 FQNEAQ (reference sequence). V gave up 5 bases and J gave up 4 bases, with 13 bases separating them.

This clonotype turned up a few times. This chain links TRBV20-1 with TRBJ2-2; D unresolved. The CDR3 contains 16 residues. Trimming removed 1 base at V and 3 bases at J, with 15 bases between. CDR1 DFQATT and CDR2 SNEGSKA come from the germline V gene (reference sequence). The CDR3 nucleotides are TGCAGTGCTAGAGCTAGTTATCAGACCGACACCGGGGAGCTGTTTTTT. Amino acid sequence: CSARASYQTDTGELFF.

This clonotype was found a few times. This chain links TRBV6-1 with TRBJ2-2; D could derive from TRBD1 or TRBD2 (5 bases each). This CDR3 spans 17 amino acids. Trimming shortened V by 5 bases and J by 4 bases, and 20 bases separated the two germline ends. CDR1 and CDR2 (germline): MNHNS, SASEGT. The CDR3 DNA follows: TGTGCCAGCAGTCCCCGGGGCAGGGCGGTGGTCACCGGGGAGCTGTTTTTT. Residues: CASSPRGRAVVTGELFF.

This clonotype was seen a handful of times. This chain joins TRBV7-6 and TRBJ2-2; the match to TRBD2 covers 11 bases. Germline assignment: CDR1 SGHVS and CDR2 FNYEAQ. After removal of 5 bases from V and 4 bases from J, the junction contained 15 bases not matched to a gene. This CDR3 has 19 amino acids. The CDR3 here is CASSTTSTGGLAGTGELFF. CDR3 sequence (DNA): TGTGCCAGCAGCACTACCTCGACAGGCGGACTAGCGGGCACCGGGGAGCTGTTTTTT.

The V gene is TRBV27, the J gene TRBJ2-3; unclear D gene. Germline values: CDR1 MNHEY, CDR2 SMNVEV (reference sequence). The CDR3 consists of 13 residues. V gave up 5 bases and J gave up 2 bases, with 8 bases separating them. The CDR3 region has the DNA TGTGCCAGCAGTCTTGAAGACACAGATACGCAGTATTTT. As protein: CASSLEDTDTQYF.

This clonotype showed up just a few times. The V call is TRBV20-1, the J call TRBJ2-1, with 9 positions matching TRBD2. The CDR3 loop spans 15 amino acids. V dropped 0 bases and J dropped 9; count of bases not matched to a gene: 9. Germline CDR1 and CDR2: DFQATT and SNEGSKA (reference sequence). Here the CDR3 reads CSARDRSAGGREQFF. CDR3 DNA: TGCAGTGCTAGAGATCGTTCAGCGGGAGGTCGTGAGCAGTTCTTC.

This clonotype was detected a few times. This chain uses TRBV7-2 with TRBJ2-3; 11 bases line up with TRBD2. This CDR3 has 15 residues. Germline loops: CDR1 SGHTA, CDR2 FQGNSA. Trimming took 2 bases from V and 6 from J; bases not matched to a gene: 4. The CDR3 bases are TGTGCCAGCAGCTTAACTAGCGGGAGACAGGATACGCAGTATTTT. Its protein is CASSLTSGRQDTQYF.

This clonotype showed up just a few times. The CDR3 sequence is CAISDSGDGYTF. The CDR3 coding sequence is TGTGCCATCAGTGATTCAGGGGACGGCTACACCTTC. The chain uses TRBV10-3 and TRBJ1-2, with D perhaps matching TRBD1 (6 bases). V lost 3 bases to trimming and J lost 8 bases, with 10 bases between them. CDR3 length: 12 residues. CDR1 is ENHRY and CDR2 is SYGVKD in the germline V gene.

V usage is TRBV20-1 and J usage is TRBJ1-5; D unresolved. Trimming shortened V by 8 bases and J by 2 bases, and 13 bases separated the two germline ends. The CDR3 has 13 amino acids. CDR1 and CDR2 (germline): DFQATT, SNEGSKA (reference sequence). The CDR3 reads CSYQSSGNQPQHF. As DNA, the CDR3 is TGCAGTTATCAGTCCTCCGGCAATCAGCCCCAGCATTTT.

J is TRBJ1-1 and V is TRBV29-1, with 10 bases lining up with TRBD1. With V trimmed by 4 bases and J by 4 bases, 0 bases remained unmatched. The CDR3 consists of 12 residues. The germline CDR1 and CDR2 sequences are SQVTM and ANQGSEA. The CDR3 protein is CSVGDRGTEAFF. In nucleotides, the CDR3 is TGCAGCGTTGGGGACAGGGGCACTGAAGCTTTCTTT.

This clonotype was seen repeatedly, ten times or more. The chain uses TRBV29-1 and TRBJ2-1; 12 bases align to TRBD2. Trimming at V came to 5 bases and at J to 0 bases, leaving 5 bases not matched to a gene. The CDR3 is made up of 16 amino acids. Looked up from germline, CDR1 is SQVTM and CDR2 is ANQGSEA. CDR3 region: CSVQLAGGSSYNEQFF. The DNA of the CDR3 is TGCAGCGTTCAACTAGCGGGAGGAAGCTCCTACAATGAGCAGTTCTTC.

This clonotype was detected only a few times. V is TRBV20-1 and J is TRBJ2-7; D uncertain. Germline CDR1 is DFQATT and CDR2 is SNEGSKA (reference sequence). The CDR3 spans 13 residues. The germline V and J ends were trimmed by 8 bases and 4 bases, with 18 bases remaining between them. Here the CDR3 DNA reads TGCAGTCCCTCATTTAGTTTGGCGTACGAGCAGTACTTC. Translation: CSPSFSLAYEQYF.

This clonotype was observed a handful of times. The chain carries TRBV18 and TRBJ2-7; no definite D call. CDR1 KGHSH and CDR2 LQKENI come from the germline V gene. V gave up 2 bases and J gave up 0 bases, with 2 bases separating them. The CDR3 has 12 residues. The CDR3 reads CASSPSSYEQYV. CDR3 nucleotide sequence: TGTGCCAGCTCACCATCCTCCTACGAGCAGTACGTC.

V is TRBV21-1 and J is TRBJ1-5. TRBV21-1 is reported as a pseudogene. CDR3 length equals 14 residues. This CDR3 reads CASSKYLQNQPQHF. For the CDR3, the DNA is TGTGCCAGCAGCAAATATTTACAAAATCAGCCCCAGCATTTT.

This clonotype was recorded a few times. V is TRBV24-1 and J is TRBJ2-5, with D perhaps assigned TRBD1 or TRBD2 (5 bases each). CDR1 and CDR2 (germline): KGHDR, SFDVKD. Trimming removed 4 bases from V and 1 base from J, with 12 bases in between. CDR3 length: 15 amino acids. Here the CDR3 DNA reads TGTGCCACCAGTGACCGACCGGGGCCCCAAGAGACCCAGTACTTC. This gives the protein CATSDRPGPQETQYF.

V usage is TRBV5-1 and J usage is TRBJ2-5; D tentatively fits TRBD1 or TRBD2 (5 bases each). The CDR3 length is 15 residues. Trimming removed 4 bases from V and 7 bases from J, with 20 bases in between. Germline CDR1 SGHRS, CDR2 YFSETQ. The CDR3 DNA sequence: TGCGCCAGCAGCCATGGGACGGAGGTACCGGGGACCCAGTACTTC. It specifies CASSHGTEVPGTQYF.

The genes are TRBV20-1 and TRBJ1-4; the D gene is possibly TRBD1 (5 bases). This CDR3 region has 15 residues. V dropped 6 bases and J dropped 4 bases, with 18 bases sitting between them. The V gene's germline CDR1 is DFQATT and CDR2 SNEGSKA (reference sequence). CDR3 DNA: TGCAGTGCCACCGGGGGGGTATGGGGTAATGAAAAACTGTTTTTT. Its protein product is CSATGGVWGNEKLFF.

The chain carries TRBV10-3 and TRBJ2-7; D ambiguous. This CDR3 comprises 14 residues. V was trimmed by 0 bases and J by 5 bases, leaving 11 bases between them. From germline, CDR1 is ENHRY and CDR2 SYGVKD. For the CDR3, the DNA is TGTGCCATCAGTGAGTCCGTCCCAGCCCACGAGCAGTACTTC. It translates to CAISESVPAHEQYF.

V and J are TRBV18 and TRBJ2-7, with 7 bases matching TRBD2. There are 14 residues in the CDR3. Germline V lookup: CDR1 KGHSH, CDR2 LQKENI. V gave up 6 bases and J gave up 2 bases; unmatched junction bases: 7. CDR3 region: CASSSSGTTYEQYF. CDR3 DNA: TGTGCCAGCTCGTCCTCCGGGACTACCTACGAGCAGTACTTC.

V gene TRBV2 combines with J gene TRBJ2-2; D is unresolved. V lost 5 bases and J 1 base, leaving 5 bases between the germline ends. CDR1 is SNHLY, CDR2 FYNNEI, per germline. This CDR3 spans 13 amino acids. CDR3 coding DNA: TGTGCCAGCAGTAGACAGAACACCGGGGAGCTGTTTTTT. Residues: CASSRQNTGELFF.

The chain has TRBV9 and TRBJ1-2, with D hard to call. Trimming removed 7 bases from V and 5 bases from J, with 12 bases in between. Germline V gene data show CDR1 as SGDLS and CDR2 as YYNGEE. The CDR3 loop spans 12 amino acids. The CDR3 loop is CASFRDAYGYTF. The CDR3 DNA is TGTGCCAGCTTTAGGGATGCGTATGGCTACACCTTC.

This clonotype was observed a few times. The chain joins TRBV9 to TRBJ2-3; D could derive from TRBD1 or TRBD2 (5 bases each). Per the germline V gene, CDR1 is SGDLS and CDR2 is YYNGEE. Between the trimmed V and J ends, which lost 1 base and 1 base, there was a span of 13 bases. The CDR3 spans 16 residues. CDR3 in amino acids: CASSVNRGGGTDTQYF. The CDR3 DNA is TGTGCCAGCAGCGTAAATCGTGGGGGAGGCACAGATACGCAGTATTTT. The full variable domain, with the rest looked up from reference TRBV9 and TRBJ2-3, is DSGVTQTPKHLITATGQRVTLRCSPRSGDLSVYWYQQSLDQGLQFLIQYYNGEERAKGNILERFSAQQFPDLHSELNLSSLELGDSALYFCASSVNRGGGTDTQYFGPGTRLTVL.

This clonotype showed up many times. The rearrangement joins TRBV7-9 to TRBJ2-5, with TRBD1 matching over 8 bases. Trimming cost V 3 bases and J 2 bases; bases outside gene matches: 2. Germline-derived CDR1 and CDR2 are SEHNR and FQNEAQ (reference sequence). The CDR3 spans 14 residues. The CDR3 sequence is CASSLDRDQETQYF. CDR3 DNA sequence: TGTGCCAGCAGCTTGGACAGGGATCAAGAGACCCAGTACTTC.

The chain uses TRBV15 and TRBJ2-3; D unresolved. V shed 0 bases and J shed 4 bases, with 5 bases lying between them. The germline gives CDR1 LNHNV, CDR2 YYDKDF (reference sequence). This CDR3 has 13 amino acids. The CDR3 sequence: CATSRDWADTQYF. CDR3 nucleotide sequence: TGTGCCACCAGCAGAGATTGGGCAGATACGCAGTATTTT.

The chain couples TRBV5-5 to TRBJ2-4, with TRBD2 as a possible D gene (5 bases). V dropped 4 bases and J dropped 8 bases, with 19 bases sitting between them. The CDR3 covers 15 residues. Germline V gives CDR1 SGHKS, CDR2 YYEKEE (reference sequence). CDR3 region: CASSLTRGLVDIQYF. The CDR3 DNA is TGTGCCAGCAGCCTAACGAGAGGGTTGGTGGACATTCAGTACTTC.

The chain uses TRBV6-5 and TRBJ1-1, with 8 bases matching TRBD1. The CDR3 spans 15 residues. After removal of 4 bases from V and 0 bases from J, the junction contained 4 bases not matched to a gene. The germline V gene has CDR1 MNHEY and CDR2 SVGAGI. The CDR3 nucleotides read TGTGCCAGCAGTTCGGGACAGGCGTTGAACACTGAAGCTTTCTTT. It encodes CASSSGQALNTEAFF.

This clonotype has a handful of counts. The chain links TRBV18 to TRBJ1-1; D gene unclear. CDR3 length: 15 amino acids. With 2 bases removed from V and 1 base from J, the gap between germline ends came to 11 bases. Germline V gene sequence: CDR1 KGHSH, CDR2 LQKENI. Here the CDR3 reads CASSPGLPENTEAFF. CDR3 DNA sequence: TGTGCCAGCTCACCAGGTCTGCCAGAGAACACTGAAGCTTTCTTT. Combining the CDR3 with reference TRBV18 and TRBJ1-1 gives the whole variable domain NAGVMQNPRHLVRRRGQEARLRCSPMKGHSHVYWYRQLPEEGLKFMVYLQKENIIDESGMPKERFSAEFPKEGPSILRIQQVVRGDSAAYFCASSPGLPENTEAFFGQGTRLTVV.